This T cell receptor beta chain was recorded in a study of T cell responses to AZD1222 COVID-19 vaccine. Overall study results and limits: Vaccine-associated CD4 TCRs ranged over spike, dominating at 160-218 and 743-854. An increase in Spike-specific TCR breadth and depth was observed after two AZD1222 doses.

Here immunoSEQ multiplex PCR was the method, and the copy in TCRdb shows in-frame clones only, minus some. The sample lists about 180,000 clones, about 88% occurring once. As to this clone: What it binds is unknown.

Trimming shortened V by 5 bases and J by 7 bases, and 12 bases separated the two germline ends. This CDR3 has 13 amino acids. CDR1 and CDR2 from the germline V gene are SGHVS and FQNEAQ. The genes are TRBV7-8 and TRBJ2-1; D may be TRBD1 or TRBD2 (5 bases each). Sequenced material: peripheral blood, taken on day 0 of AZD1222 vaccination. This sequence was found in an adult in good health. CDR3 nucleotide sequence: TGTGCCAGCAGCACCCCTTGGGGGAATGAGCAGTTCTTC. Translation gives CASSTPWGNEQFF.